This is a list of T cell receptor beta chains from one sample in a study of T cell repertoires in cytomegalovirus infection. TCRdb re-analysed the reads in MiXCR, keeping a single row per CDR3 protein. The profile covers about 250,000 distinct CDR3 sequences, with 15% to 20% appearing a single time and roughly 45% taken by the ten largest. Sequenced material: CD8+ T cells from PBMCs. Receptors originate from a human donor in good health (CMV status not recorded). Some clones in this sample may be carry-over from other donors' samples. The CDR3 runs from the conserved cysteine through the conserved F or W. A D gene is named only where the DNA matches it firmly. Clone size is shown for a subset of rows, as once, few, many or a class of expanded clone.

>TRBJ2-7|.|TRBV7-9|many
TGTGCCAGCAGCGGCACCTCTCAGAGAGCTATCCACGAGCAGTACTTC
CASSGTSQRAIHEQYF
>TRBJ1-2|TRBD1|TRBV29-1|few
TGCAGCGTGGCCAGGACAGGGCCTAACTATGGCTACACCTTC
CSVARTGPNYGYTF
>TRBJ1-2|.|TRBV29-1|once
TGCAGCGTTGACTGGGGAGCCTATGGCTACACCTTC
CSVDWGAYGYTF
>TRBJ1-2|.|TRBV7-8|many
TGTGCCAGCAACCCCCTCGGACCAACCAACTATGGCTACACCTTC
CASNPLGPTNYGYTF
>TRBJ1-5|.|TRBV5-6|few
TGTGCCAGCAGCTCAATGCTGGTCGGCAATCAGCCCCAGCATTTT
CASSSMLVGNQPQHF
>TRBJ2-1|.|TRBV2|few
TGTGCCAGCAGCAGACTTATATACAATGAGCAGTTCTTC
CASSRLIYNEQFF
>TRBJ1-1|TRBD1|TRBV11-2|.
TGTGCCAGCAGCCCCCGGACAGGGGGGGACACTGAAGCTTTCTTT
CASSPRTGGDTEAFF
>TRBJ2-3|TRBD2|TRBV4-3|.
TGCGCCAGCAGCCCTGAGATAGCGGGGGGAGCCACAGATACGCAGTATTTT
CASSPEIAGGATDTQYF
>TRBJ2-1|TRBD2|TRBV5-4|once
TGTGCCAGCAGCTTGCCCGAAGCGGGGGGGCCGGACAATGAGCAGTTCTTC
CASSLPEAGGPDNEQFF
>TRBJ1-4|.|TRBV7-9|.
TGTGCCAGCAGACCACCGGGGGGGACGGGCGATAATGAAAAACTGTTTTTT
CASRPPGGTGDNEKLFF
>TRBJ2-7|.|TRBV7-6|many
TGTGCCAGCAGCTTAGGTGGGGGCCCCTACGAGCAGTACTTC
CASSLGGGPYEQYF
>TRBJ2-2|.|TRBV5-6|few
TGTGCCAGCAGCCCGGGGACCGCCACCGGGGAGCTGTTTTTT
CASSPGTATGELFF
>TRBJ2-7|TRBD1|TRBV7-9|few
TGTGCCAGCAGCGACGACAGGGTCTATCTTCGGGGTATCCACTACGAGCAGTACTTC
CASSDDRVYLRGIHYEQYF
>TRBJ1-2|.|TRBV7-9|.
TGTGCCAGCAGTTACATCGGGTATGGCTACACCTTC
CASSYIGYGYTF
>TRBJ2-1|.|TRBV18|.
TGTGCCAGCTCACCAAGACAGAGGGTCTACAATGAGCAGTTCTTC
CASSPRQRVYNEQFF
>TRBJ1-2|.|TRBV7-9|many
TGTGCCAGCAGCTTAGGGACGGAAGTTTATGGCTACACCTTC
CASSLGTEVYGYTF
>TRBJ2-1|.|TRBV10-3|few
TGTGCCATCAACTCGGAAGCCTACAATGAGCAGTTCTTC
CAINSEAYNEQFF
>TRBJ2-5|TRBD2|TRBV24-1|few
TGTGCCACCAGTGACTCCTCCCTAGCGGGGGGGTACCAAGAGACCCAGTACTTC
CATSDSSLAGGYQETQYF
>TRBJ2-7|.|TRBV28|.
TGTGCCAGCCAGTATAGCTCCTACGAGCAGTACTTC
CASQYSSYEQYF
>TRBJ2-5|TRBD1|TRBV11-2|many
TGTGCCAGCAGCTTAGGGACAGGGGATATAGAGACCCAGTACTTC
CASSLGTGDIETQYF
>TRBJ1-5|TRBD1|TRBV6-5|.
TGTGCCAGCAGTTCTATCCCAGGGGGTCCTGAAGCTAGCAATCAGCCCCAGCATTTT
CASSSIPGGPEASNQPQHF
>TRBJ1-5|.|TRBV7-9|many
TGTGCCAGCAGCTCCCACCCCCTGACAGAGTATAGCAATCAGCCCCAGCATTTT
CASSSHPLTEYSNQPQHF